This T cell receptor (beta chain) came from a study of blood T cells in healthy people across ages. Per germline, CDR1 SGHTA and CDR2 FQGNSA. There are 15 residues in the CDR3. V was clipped by 0 bases and J by 2 bases, with 10 bases between them. As for this clonotype: Its target is not known.

General study points: Significant beta diversity loss was already apparent by age approximately 38, declining roughly linearly.

For the second PCR, which ran for about 6 to 11 cycles, a sample-barcoded 5' primer and a J-beta primer mix were used. TCRdb redid the calling of the 5' RACE reads with MiXCR, one entry per CDR3 protein. The top ten hold 35% to 40% of the sample, which has hundreds of thousands of distinct CDR3 sequences, 58% seen once. The chain employs TRBV7-2 and TRBJ1-2; tentatively, D is TRBD1 (5 bases). The sequence was collected from a man aged 55 to 70 in good health. The specimen was blood. CDR3: CASSLAGAQNYGYTF. CDR3 DNA sequence: TGTGCCAGCAGCTTAGCAGGGGCCCAGAACTATGGCTACACCTTC.